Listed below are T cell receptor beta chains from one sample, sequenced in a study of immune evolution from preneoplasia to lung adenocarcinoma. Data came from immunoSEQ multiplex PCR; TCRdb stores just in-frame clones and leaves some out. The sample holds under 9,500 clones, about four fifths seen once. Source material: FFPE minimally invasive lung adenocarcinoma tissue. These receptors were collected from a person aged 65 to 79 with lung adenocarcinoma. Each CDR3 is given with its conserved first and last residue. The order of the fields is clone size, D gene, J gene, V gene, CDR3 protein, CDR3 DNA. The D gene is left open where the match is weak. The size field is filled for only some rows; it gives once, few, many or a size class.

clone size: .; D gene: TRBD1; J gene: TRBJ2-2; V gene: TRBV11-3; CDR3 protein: CASSGQGATGELFF; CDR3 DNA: TGTGCCAGCAGTGGACAGGGGGCCACCGGGGAGCTGTTTTTT
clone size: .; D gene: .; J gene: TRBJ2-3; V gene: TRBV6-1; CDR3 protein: CASSDGGRGTDTQYF; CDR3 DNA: TGTGCCAGCAGTGACGGGGGTAGGGGCACAGATACGCAGTATTTT
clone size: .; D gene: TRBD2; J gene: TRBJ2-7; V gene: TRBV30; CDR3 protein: CAWSPPTSRSPEQYF; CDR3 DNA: TGTGCCTGGAGTCCGCCGACTAGCAGGTCCCCCGAGCAGTACTTC
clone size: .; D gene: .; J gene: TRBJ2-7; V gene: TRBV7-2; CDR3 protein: CASSLTGPYEQYF; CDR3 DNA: TGTGCCAGCAGCTTAACAGGGCCCTACGAGCAGTACTTC
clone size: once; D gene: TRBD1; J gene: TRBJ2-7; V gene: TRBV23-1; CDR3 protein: CASSPRDRGYEQYF; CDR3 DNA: TGCGCCAGCAGTCCCCGGGACAGGGGGTACGAGCAGTACTTC
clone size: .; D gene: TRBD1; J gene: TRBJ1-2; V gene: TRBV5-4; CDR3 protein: CASSGGDREYGYTF; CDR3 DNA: TGTGCCAGCAGCGGTGGGGACAGGGAGTATGGCTACACCTTC
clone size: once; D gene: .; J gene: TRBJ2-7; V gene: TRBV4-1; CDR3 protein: CASSQTASYEQYF; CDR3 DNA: TGCGCCAGCAGCCAAACGGCGTCCTACGAGCAGTACTTC
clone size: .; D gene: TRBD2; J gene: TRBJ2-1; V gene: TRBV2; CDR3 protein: CASSRLAGGNEQFF; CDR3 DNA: TGTGCCAGCAGTAGGCTAGCGGGAGGGAATGAGCAGTTCTTC
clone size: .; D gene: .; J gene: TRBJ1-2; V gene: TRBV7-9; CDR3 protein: CAGSPRWIKYGYTF; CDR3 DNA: TGTGCCGGCAGCCCCCGATGGATCAAATATGGCTACACCTTC
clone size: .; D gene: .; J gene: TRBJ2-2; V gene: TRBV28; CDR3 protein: CASSLGQEGGTGELFF; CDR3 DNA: TGTGCCAGCAGTTTAGGGCAGGAAGGGGGGACCGGGGAGCTGTTTTTT
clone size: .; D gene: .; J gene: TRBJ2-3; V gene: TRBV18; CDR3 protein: CASSPWSGTDTQYF; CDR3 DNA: TGTGCCAGCTCACCATGGAGCGGCACAGATACGCAGTATTTT
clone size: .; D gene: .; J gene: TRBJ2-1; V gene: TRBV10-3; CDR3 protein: CAISGWSSDDEQFF; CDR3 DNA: TGTGCCATCAGTGGTTGGTCGAGTGACGATGAGCAGTTCTTC
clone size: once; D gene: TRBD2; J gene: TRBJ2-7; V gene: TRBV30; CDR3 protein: CAWRGAGLALHEQYF; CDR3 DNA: TGTGCCTGGAGGGGGGCCGGACTAGCGCTCCACGAGCAGTACTTC
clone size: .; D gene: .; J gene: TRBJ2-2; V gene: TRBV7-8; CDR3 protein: CASSLGTGELFF; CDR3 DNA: TGTGCCAGCAGTTTAGGGACCGGGGAGCTGTTTTTT
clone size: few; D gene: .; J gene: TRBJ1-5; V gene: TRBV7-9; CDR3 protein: CASSLGYQPQHF; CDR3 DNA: TGTGCCAGCAGCTTAGGGTACCAGCCCCAGCATTTT
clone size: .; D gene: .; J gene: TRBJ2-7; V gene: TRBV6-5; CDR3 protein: CASSSQDRRPYEQYF; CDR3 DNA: TGTGCCAGCAGTTCCCAGGACAGAAGGCCCTACGAGCAGTACTTC
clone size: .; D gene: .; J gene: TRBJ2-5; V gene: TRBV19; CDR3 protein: CATRAVAQETQYF; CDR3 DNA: TGTGCCACGAGGGCGGTCGCTCAAGAGACCCAGTACTTC
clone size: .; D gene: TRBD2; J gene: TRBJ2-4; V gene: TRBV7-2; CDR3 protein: CASSPSGPKNIQYF; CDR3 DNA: TGTGCCAGCAGCCCTAGCGGACCCAAAAACATTCAGTACTTC
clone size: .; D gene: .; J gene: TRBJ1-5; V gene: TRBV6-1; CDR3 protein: CASSVSGDSNQPQHF; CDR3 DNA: TGTGCCAGCAGTGTCTCAGGTGATAGCAATCAGCCCCAGCATTTT
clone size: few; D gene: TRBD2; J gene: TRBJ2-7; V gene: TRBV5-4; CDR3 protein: CASSFGLAGTYVEQYF; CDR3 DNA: TGTGCCAGCAGCTTCGGGCTAGCGGGGACCTACGTGGAGCAGTACTTC
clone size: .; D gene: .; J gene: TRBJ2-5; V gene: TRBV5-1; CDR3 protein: CASTLSTGLWETQYF; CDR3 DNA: TGCGCCAGCACTCTTAGTACAGGGTTGTGGGAGACCCAGTACTTC